One TCR beta chain is described in this entry. Its target is not known. The CDR3 has 14 amino acids. The germline V and J ends were trimmed by 0 bases and 8 bases, with 11 bases remaining between them. The V gene's germline CDR1 is LNHDA and CDR2 SQIVND (reference sequence). This sample was taken from a study of T cell repertoires in cytomegalovirus infection. One entry per CDR3 protein results from TCRdb running MiXCR on the reads. This sample has around 770,000 distinct CDR3 sequences, with roughly 29% found just once. This TCR was sampled from a human donor in good health (CMV status not recorded). Some clones in this sample may be carry-over from other donors' samples. The chain links TRBV19 to TRBJ2-1; perhaps D is TRBD1 or TRBD2 (5 bases each). This specimen consisted of cultured CD8+ T cells from PBMCs, obtained from culture after CMV antigen stimulation. CDR3 DNA sequence: TGTGCCAGTAGTATAGAGGGACCCCTCGATGAGCAGTTCTTC. This translates into CASSIEGPLDEQFF.